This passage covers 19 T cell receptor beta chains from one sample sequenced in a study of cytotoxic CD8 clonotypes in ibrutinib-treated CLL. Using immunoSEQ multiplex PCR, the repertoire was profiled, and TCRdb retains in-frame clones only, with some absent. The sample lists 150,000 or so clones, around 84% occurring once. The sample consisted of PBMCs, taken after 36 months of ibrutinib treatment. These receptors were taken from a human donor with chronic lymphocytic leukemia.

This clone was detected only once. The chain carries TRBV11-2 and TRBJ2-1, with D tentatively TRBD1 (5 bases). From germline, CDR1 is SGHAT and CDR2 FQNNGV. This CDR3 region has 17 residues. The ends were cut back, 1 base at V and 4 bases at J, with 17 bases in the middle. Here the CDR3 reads CASSLGRVSQAYNEQFF. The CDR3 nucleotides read TGTGCCAGCAGCTTAGGCAGGGTTTCACAAGCGTACAATGAGCAGTTCTTC.

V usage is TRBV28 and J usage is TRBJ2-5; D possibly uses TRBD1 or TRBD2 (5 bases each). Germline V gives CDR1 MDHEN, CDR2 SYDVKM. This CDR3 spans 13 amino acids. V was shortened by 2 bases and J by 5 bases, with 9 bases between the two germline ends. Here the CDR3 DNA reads TGTGCCAGCAGTTTAATGGGGGTGGAGACCCAGTACTTC. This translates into CASSLMGVETQYF.

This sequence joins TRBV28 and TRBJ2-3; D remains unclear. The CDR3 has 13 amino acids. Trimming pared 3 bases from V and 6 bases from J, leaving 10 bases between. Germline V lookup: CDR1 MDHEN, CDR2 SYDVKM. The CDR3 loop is CASSLELRDTQYF. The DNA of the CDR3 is TGTGCCAGCAGTTTGGAGCTTCGGGATACGCAGTATTTT.

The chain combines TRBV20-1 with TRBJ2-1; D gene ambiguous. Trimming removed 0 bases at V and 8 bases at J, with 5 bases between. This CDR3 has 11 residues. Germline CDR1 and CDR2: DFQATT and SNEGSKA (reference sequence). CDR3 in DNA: TGCAGTGCTAGAGATTGGTATGAGCAGTTCTTC. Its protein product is CSARDWYEQFF.

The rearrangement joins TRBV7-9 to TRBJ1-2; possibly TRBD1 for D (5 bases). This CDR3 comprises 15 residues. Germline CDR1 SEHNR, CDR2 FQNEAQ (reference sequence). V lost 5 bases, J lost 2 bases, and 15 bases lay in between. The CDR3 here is CASSQSQGENYGYTF. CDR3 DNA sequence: TGTGCCAGCAGCCAGAGCCAGGGAGAAAACTATGGCTACACCTTC.

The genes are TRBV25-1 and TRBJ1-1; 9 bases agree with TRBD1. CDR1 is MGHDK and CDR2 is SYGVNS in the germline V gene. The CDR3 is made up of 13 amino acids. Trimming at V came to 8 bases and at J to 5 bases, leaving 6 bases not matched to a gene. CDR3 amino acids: CASVLQGATEAFF. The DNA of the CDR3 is TGTGCCAGCGTCTTACAGGGGGCAACTGAAGCTTTCTTT.

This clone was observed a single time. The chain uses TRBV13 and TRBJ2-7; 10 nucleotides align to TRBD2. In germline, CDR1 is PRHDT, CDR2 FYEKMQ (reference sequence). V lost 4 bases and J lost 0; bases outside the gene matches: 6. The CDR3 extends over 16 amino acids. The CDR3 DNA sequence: TGTGCCAGCAGCTGGGGACTAGCGTTGAGCTCCTACGAGCAGTACTTC. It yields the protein CASSWGLALSSYEQYF.

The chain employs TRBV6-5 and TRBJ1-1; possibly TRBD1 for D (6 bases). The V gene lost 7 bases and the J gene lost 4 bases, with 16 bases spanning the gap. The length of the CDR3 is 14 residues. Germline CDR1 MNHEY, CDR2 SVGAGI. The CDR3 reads CASKTGLSVTEAFF. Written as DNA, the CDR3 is TGTGCCAGCAAAACAGGGTTGTCTGTCACTGAAGCTTTCTTT.

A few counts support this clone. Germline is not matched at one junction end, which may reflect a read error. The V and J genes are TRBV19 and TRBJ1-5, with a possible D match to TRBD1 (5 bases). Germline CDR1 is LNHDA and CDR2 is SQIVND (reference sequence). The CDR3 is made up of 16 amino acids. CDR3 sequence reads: CASSIGTGGSYQPQHF. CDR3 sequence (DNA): TGTGCCAGTAGTATTGGGACGGGCGGTAGCTATCAGCCCCAGCATTTT.

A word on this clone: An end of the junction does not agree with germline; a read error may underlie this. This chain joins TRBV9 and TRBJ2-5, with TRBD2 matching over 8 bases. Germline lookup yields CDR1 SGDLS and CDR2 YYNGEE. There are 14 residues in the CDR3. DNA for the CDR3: TGTGCCAGCAGCGTAGCTAGCGGGCAAGGGACCCAGTACTTC. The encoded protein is CASSVASGQGTQYF.

The CDR3 sequence is CASRSRVIRPLGTEAFF. The CDR3, as DNA: TGTGCCAGCAGATCTCGTGTTATACGACCCCTTGGCACTGAAGCTTTCTTT. This sequence joins TRBV2 and TRBJ1-1; D call uncertain. V was pared by 6 bases and J by 4 bases, with 24 bases between. CDR1 is SNHLY and CDR2 is FYNNEI in the germline V gene. There are 17 residues in the CDR3.

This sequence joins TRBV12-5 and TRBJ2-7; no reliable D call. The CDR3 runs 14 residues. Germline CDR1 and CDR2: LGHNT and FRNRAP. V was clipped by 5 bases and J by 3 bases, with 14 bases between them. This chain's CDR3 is CASGPSAADYEQYF. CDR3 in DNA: TGTGCTAGTGGTCCCTCAGCTGCGGACTACGAGCAGTACTTC.

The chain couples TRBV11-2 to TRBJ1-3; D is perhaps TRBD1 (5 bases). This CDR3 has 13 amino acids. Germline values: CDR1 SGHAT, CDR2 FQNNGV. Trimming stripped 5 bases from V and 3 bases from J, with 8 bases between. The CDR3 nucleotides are TGTGCCAGCAGCCCGGGACTTGGAAACACCATATATTTT. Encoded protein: CASSPGLGNTIYF.

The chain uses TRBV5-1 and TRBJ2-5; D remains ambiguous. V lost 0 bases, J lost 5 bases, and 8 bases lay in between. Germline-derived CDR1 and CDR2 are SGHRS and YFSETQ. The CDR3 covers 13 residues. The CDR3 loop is CASSLDVRETQYF. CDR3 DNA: TGCGCCAGCAGCTTGGACGTTCGCGAGACCCAGTACTTC.

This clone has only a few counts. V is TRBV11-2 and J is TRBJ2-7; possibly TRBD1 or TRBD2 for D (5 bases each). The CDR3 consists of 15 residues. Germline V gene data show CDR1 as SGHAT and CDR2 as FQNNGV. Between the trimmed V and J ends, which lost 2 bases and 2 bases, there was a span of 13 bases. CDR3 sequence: CASSLPRDGTYEQYF. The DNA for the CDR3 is TGTGCCAGCAGCTTACCCCGGGACGGAACCTACGAGCAGTACTTC.

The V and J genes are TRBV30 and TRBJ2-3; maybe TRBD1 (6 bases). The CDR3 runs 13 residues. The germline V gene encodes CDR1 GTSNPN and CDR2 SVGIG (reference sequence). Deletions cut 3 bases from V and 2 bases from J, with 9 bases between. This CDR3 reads CAWSRDTTDTQYF. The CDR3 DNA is TGTGCCTGGAGCAGGGACACCACAGATACGCAGTATTTT.

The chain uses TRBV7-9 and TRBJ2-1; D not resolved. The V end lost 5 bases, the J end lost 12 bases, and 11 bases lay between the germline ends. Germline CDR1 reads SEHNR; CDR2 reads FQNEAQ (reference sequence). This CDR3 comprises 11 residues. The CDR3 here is CASSPSGGQFF. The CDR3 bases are TGTGCCAGCAGCCCTTCAGGCGGGCAGTTCTTC.

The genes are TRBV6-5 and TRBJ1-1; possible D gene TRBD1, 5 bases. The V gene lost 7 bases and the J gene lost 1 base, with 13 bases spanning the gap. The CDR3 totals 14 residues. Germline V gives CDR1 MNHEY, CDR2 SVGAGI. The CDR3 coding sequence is TGTGCCAGCAAATACGGGACGGGGAACACTGAAGCTTTCTTT. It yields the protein CASKYGTGNTEAFF.

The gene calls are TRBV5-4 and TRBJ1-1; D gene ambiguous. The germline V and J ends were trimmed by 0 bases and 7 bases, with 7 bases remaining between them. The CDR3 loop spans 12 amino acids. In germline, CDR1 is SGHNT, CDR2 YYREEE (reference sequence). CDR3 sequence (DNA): TGTGCCAGCAGCTTGGAGGCACATGAAGCTTTCTTT. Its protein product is CASSLEAHEAFF.